This is a list of T cell receptor beta chains from one sample in a study of blood T cell repertoires in COVID-19. Data came from immunoSEQ multiplex PCR; TCRdb stores just in-frame clones and leaves some out. The data show around 39,000 clones, roughly 80% seen once. The material sequenced was peripheral blood. The receptors here all came from a man older than 75 with active or convalescent COVID-19. Both conserved end residues are part of each CDR3. Each record gives: V gene, J gene, clone size, D gene, CDR3 protein, CDR3 DNA. D genes are given only for firm matches. Size tells how often a clone was seen (once, few, many) or the class of an expanded clone, and some rows leave it out.

V gene: TRBV7-2; J gene: TRBJ2-5; clone size: few; D gene: -; CDR3 protein: CASSLAGLEWETQYF; CDR3 DNA: TGTGCCAGCAGCTTAGCCGGACTTGAATGGGAGACCCAGTACTTC
V gene: TRBV10-3; J gene: TRBJ1-2; clone size: -; D gene: TRBD1; CDR3 protein: CAISPAGTGNGYTF; CDR3 DNA: TGTGCCATCAGTCCCGCCGGGACAGGCAATGGCTACACCTTC
V gene: TRBV10-3; J gene: TRBJ2-1; clone size: once; D gene: TRBD2; CDR3 protein: CAIANRGAGGGDEQFF; CDR3 DNA: TGTGCCATCGCTAACCGAGGCGCGGGAGGGGGGGATGAGCAGTTCTTC
V gene: TRBV6-2/TRBV6-3; J gene: TRBJ1-5; clone size: -; D gene: -; CDR3 protein: CASSYRDTNQPQHF; CDR3 DNA: TGTGCCAGCAGTTACCGGGACACCAATCAGCCCCAGCATTTT
V gene: TRBV6-5; J gene: TRBJ1-3; clone size: -; D gene: -; CDR3 protein: CASNRDKTRNTIYF; CDR3 DNA: TGTGCCAGCAACCGGGACAAGACCCGAAACACCATATATTTT
V gene: TRBV9; J gene: TRBJ2-5; clone size: -; D gene: -; CDR3 protein: CASSALEYGQETQYF; CDR3 DNA: TGTGCCAGCAGCGCCCTAGAGTATGGCCAAGAGACCCAGTACTTC
V gene: TRBV7-2; J gene: TRBJ2-7; clone size: once; D gene: TRBD1; CDR3 protein: CASRHGLGQAYEQYF; CDR3 DNA: TGTGCCAGCAGGCACGGACTGGGACAGGCCTACGAGCAGTACTTC
V gene: TRBV12-3/TRBV12-4; J gene: TRBJ1-2; clone size: once; D gene: TRBD1; CDR3 protein: CASSRDRAHGYTF; CDR3 DNA: TGTGCCAGCAGTAGGGACAGAGCCCATGGCTACACCTTC
V gene: TRBV24-1; J gene: TRBJ2-1; clone size: -; D gene: -; CDR3 protein: CATSDPGQEQFF; CDR3 DNA: TGTGCCACCAGTGATCCAGGACAAGAGCAGTTCTTC
V gene: TRBV5-1; J gene: TRBJ2-7; clone size: -; D gene: TRBD1; CDR3 protein: CASSFDRGQGGEQYF; CDR3 DNA: TGCGCCAGCAGCTTTGACAGGGGGCAAGGAGGGGAGCAGTACTTC
V gene: TRBV9; J gene: TRBJ2-3; clone size: -; D gene: TRBD1; CDR3 protein: CASHTGQGWTDTQYF; CDR3 DNA: TGTGCCAGCCACACGGGACAGGGGTGGACAGATACGCAGTATTTT
V gene: TRBV19; J gene: TRBJ1-5; clone size: -; D gene: TRBD1; CDR3 protein: CASSDTGAGQPQHF; CDR3 DNA: TGTGCCAGTAGTGATACAGGGGCCGGTCAGCCCCAGCATTTT
V gene: TRBV19; J gene: TRBJ2-3; clone size: -; D gene: TRBD1; CDR3 protein: CASRTGTASPDTQYF; CDR3 DNA: TGTGCCAGTAGAACCGGGACAGCAAGTCCAGATACGCAGTATTTT
V gene: TRBV19; J gene: TRBJ2-6; clone size: -; D gene: -; CDR3 protein: CASSMRGEAGANVLTF; CDR3 DNA: TGTGCCAGTAGTATGCGTGGGGAGGCTGGGGCCAACGTCCTGACTTTC
V gene: TRBV7-7; J gene: TRBJ1-3; clone size: -; D gene: -; CDR3 protein: CASSTRHRSGNTIYF; CDR3 DNA: TGTGCCAGCAGCACCCGCCACAGATCGGGAAACACCATATATTTT
V gene: TRBV11-3; J gene: TRBJ1-2; clone size: -; D gene: -; CDR3 protein: CASSLEGRQSNYGYTF; CDR3 DNA: TGTGCCAGCAGCTTAGAAGGCAGACAATCTAACTATGGCTACACCTTC
V gene: TRBV11-3; J gene: TRBJ2-7; clone size: -; D gene: TRBD2; CDR3 protein: CASSPASGVPTRQYF; CDR3 DNA: TGTGCCAGCAGCCCCGCCAGCGGGGTTCCTACGAGGCAGTACTTC
V gene: TRBV24-1; J gene: TRBJ1-2; clone size: -; D gene: -; CDR3 protein: CATSDPTVDHGYTF; CDR3 DNA: TGTGCCACCAGTGATCCGACAGTCGATCATGGCTACACCTTC
V gene: TRBV3-1/TRBV3-2; J gene: TRBJ1-2; clone size: -; D gene: -; CDR3 protein: CASSPWGGRDYGYTF; CDR3 DNA: TGTGCCAGCAGCCCCTGGGGGGGGCGCGACTATGGCTACACCTTC
V gene: TRBV29-1; J gene: TRBJ2-3; clone size: -; D gene: -; CDR3 protein: CSAELGGRPDTQYF; CDR3 DNA: TGCAGCGCCGAATTGGGGGGGCGACCAGATACGCAGTATTTT
V gene: TRBV6-5; J gene: TRBJ1-1; clone size: -; D gene: TRBD1; CDR3 protein: CASSRGRTTEAFF; CDR3 DNA: TGTGCCAGCAGCAGGGGGAGGACCACTGAAGCTTTCTTT
V gene: TRBV2; J gene: TRBJ2-7; clone size: -; D gene: -; CDR3 protein: CASTRGVSYEQYF; CDR3 DNA: TGTGCCAGCACCAGGGGGGTTTCCTACGAGCAGTACTTC
V gene: TRBV7-3; J gene: TRBJ2-2; clone size: -; D gene: TRBD2; CDR3 protein: CASSLGGTGELFF; CDR3 DNA: TGTGCCAGCAGCTTGGGAGGGACCGGGGAGCTGTTTTTT
V gene: TRBV7-2; J gene: TRBJ1-4; clone size: few; D gene: -; CDR3 protein: CASSSGYSTNEKLFF; CDR3 DNA: TGTGCCAGCAGTTCAGGGTATTCAACTAATGAAAAACTGTTTTTT
V gene: TRBV11-3; J gene: TRBJ2-7; clone size: -; D gene: -; CDR3 protein: CASSFSRYYEQYF; CDR3 DNA: TGTGCCAGCAGCTTTTCCCGGTACTACGAGCAGTACTTC
V gene: TRBV5-1; J gene: TRBJ1-2; clone size: -; D gene: TRBD1; CDR3 protein: CASSPDRALGGYTF; CDR3 DNA: TGCGCCAGCAGCCCCGACAGGGCCTTAGGGGGCTACACCTTC
V gene: TRBV11-2; J gene: TRBJ2-2; clone size: -; D gene: TRBD1; CDR3 protein: CASSLRGTGDTGELFF; CDR3 DNA: TGTGCCAGCAGCTTAAGGGGGACAGGGGATACCGGGGAGCTGTTTTTT
V gene: TRBV10-3; J gene: TRBJ2-1; clone size: -; D gene: TRBD2; CDR3 protein: CAPQRGSSYNEQFF; CDR3 DNA: TGTGCCCCCCAGCGGGGGAGCTCCTACAATGAGCAGTTCTTC
V gene: TRBV2; J gene: TRBJ1-1; clone size: -; D gene: -; CDR3 protein: CASSRRGGSTEAFF; CDR3 DNA: TGTGCCAGCAGCCGCCGTGGGGGCAGCACTGAAGCTTTCTTT
V gene: TRBV5-1; J gene: TRBJ1-5; clone size: -; D gene: -; CDR3 protein: CASSIYPTDSNQPQHF; CDR3 DNA: TGCGCCAGCAGCATTTACCCTACAGATAGCAATCAGCCCCAGCATTTT
V gene: TRBV6-5; J gene: TRBJ2-1; clone size: -; D gene: -; CDR3 protein: CASRTDRNNEQFF; CDR3 DNA: TGTGCCAGCAGAACGGACAGAAACAATGAGCAGTTCTTC
V gene: TRBV5-1; J gene: TRBJ2-3; clone size: -; D gene: TRBD1; CDR3 protein: CASRELPGQGSTDTQYF; CDR3 DNA: TGCGCCAGCAGAGAACTACCGGGACAGGGTAGCACAGATACGCAGTATTTT
V gene: TRBV5-1; J gene: TRBJ1-1; clone size: once; D gene: -; CDR3 protein: CASSLPLRGPYTEAFF; CDR3 DNA: TGCGCCAGCAGCTTGCCCTTGCGGGGGCCGTACACTGAAGCTTTCTTT
V gene: TRBV7-6; J gene: TRBJ2-6; clone size: -; D gene: TRBD1; CDR3 protein: CASSLVLGQGASGANVLTF; CDR3 DNA: TGTGCCAGCAGCTTAGTTTTGGGACAGGGCGCTTCTGGGGCCAACGTCCTGACTTTC
V gene: TRBV7-5; J gene: TRBJ2-3; clone size: -; D gene: -; CDR3 protein: CVSPFDGIIQWDTQYF; CDR3 DNA: TGTGTCAGTCCCTTCGACGGGATTATTCAGTGGGATACGCAGTATTTT
V gene: TRBV29-1; J gene: TRBJ1-2; clone size: -; D gene: -; CDR3 protein: CSVESVGYTF; CDR3 DNA: TGCAGCGTTGAGTCCGTTGGCTACACCTTC
V gene: TRBV5-1; J gene: TRBJ1-1; clone size: -; D gene: -; CDR3 protein: CASSREQGFNTEAFF; CDR3 DNA: TGCGCCAGCAGCCGTGAACAGGGTTTCAACACTGAAGCTTTCTTT
V gene: TRBV2; J gene: TRBJ2-1; clone size: once; D gene: -; CDR3 protein: CASSDFSGVNEQFF; CDR3 DNA: TGTGCCAGCAGTGACTTTTCAGGGGTCAATGAGCAGTTCTTC
V gene: TRBV9; J gene: TRBJ2-2; clone size: few; D gene: TRBD1; CDR3 protein: CASSVGVTGGTGELFF; CDR3 DNA: TGTGCCAGCAGCGTAGGGGTCACAGGGGGCACCGGGGAGCTGTTTTTT
V gene: TRBV19; J gene: TRBJ1-4; clone size: once; D gene: TRBD1; CDR3 protein: CASQGQGGNEKLFF; CDR3 DNA: TGTGCCAGTCAGGGACAGGGAGGGAATGAAAAACTGTTTTTT
V gene: TRBV4-3; J gene: TRBJ2-1; clone size: -; D gene: TRBD2; CDR3 protein: CASSQDDAGGPGEQFF; CDR3 DNA: TGCGCCAGCAGCCAAGATGACGCGGGAGGGCCAGGTGAGCAGTTCTTC
V gene: TRBV5-4; J gene: TRBJ2-5; clone size: once; D gene: TRBD2; CDR3 protein: CASSKGASGGQETQYF; CDR3 DNA: TGTGCCAGCAGCAAAGGGGCTAGCGGGGGCCAAGAGACCCAGTACTTC
V gene: TRBV7-8; J gene: TRBJ1-5; clone size: -; D gene: -; CDR3 protein: CASSPGRDQPQHF; CDR3 DNA: TGTGCCAGCAGCCCTGGGAGGGATCAGCCCCAGCATTTT
V gene: TRBV6-2/TRBV6-3; J gene: TRBJ2-7; clone size: -; D gene: TRBD2; CDR3 protein: CASSRNRAGVSHEQYF; CDR3 DNA: TGTGCCAGCAGTCGAAATCGGGCGGGAGTTTCCCACGAGCAGTACTTC
V gene: TRBV29-1; J gene: TRBJ2-1; clone size: -; D gene: -; CDR3 protein: CSVAMVNEQFF; CDR3 DNA: TGCAGCGTTGCTATGGTCAATGAGCAGTTCTTC
V gene: TRBV11-3; J gene: TRBJ2-1; clone size: -; D gene: TRBD2; CDR3 protein: CASSSGLAGGKEQFF; CDR3 DNA: TGTGCCAGCAGCTCGGGACTAGCGGGGGGAAAAGAGCAGTTCTTC
V gene: TRBV5-6; J gene: TRBJ1-6; clone size: -; D gene: -; CDR3 protein: CASSLLSGRGNSPLHF; CDR3 DNA: TGTGCCAGCAGCTTGCTCTCAGGGAGGGGAAATTCACCCCTCCACTTT
V gene: TRBV6-5; J gene: TRBJ1-2; clone size: once; D gene: TRBD1; CDR3 protein: CASRNSGGASTF; CDR3 DNA: TGTGCCAGCAGAAACTCAGGGGGCGCCTCCACCTTC